The 15 T cell receptor beta chains below were found in one sample sequenced in a study of CD8 T cells in ankylosing spondylitis (dated by TCRdb to the late 2010s). The library was obtained by 5' RACE. The sample was run on an Illumina HiSeq 2500. The raw public data were reprocessed by TCRdb itself: fastp quality trimming at Q25, MiXCR clonotype calling, in-frame beta chains only. Records with the same CDR3 protein are collapsed into one entry carrying the most frequent genes and DNA. This sample comprises about 240,000 distinct CDR3 sequences, approximately 8% of them detected only once. Clones ranked in the top ten supply 4% to 5% of the sample. Sequenced input: blood, either unsorted or a sorted T cell fraction (not recorded which). The receptors originated from a female donor with ankylosing spondylitis or in good health (not recorded which).

The chain employs TRBV29-1 and TRBJ1-1, with TRBD1 matching over 8 bases. The CDR3 has 12 amino acids. Losses at the gene ends were 5 bases for V and 4 bases for J; bases not matched to a gene: 3. The germline CDR1 and CDR2 sequences are SQVTM and ANQGSEA. CDR3 region: CSVSTGATEAFF. CDR3 DNA sequence: TGCAGCGTTTCGACAGGGGCCACTGAAGCTTTCTTT.

Many counts were recorded for this clonotype. The chain has TRBV20-1 and TRBJ2-7; D uncertain. This CDR3 has 11 amino acids. V was pared by 5 bases and J by 0 bases, with 5 bases between. Looked up from germline, CDR1 is DFQATT and CDR2 is SNEGSKA (reference sequence). The CDR3 DNA reads TGCAGTGCTCGGAACTCCTACGAGCAGTACTTC. Amino acids: CSARNSYEQYF.

This clonotype was seen many times. This rearrangement joins TRBV7-2 to TRBJ2-7, with 9 bases that match TRBD2. Germline CDR1 and CDR2: SGHTA and FQGNSA. The CDR3 covers 16 residues. The V gene end was trimmed by 1 base and the J gene end by 3 bases; junction bases not matched to a gene: 7. In DNA, the CDR3 is TGTGCCAGCAGCTTAGTAGCTAGCGGGGCCATCTACGAGCAGTACTTC. Encoded protein: CASSLVASGAIYEQYF.

This sequence joins TRBV7-9 and TRBJ1-2; D gene ambiguous. The length of the CDR3 is 14 residues. Looked up from germline, CDR1 is SEHNR and CDR2 is FQNEAQ (reference sequence). The V end was cut by 2 bases, the J end by 3 bases, with 10 bases between. CDR3 loop: CASSLLDGHYGYTF. CDR3 in DNA: TGTGCCAGCAGCTTATTGGACGGACACTATGGCTACACCTTC.

This clonotype was detected ten times or more. The V and J genes are TRBV7-9 and TRBJ2-7; TRBD2 is a possible D gene (6 bases). The CDR3 loop spans 16 amino acids. CDR1 and CDR2 (germline): SEHNR, FQNEAQ (reference sequence). Trimming took off 1 base at V and 0 bases at J, with 13 bases between the two ends. CDR3 in DNA: TGTGCCAGCAGCTTAGTGGCGGGACGGGTCTCCTACGAGCAGTACTTC. This sequence encodes CASSLVAGRVSYEQYF.

In DNA form, the CDR3 reads TGTGCCAGCAGCAAACCGGGTGATTACGAGCAGTACTTC. Translation gives CASSKPGDYEQYF. The chain links TRBV7-8 to TRBJ2-7, with unresolved D. Germline V gene data show CDR1 as SGHVS and CDR2 as FQNEAQ. This CDR3 spans 13 amino acids. Trimming shortened V by 5 bases and J by 4 bases, and 12 bases separated the two germline ends. Using reference TRBV7-8 and TRBJ2-7 for the parts outside the CDR3, the full variable domain is GAGVSQSPRYKVAKRGQDVALRCDPISGHVSLFWYQQALGQGPEFLTYFQNEAQLDKSGLPSDRFFAERPEGSVSTLKIQRTQQEDSAVYLCASSKPGDYEQYFGPGTRLTVT.

This clonotype occurred many times. It is unclear where the CDR3 begins or ends on the DNA, so no DNA is shown, and the CDR3 is as TCRdb lists it. The chain joins TRBV2 to TRBJ2-2; TRBD2, the D gene given by the table, was not confirmed from the DNA. Per germline, CDR1 SNHLY and CDR2 FYNNEI. The CDR3 contains 17 residues when both ends are counted. This chain's CDR3 is CASKAYRGRGTPGSCFF.

This clonotype was seen many times. The chain combines TRBV2 with TRBJ2-1; D possibly corresponds to TRBD2 (5 bases). The V gene lost 9 bases and the J gene lost 0 bases, with 12 bases spanning the gap. CDR1 and CDR2 from the germline V gene are SNHLY and FYNNEI. The CDR3 has 14 amino acids. The CDR3 reads CARRAGPSYNEQFF. CDR3 DNA: TGTGCCAGAAGGGCGGGCCCCTCCTACAATGAGCAGTTCTTC.

This clonotype was seen repeatedly, ten times or more. The chain has TRBV20-1 and TRBJ2-5; no firm D call. The length of the CDR3 is 11 residues. Trimming removed 5 bases at V and 4 bases at J, with 8 bases between. Germline V lookup: CDR1 DFQATT, CDR2 SNEGSKA (reference sequence). CDR3 sequence reads: CSALKGETQYF. CDR3 sequence (DNA): TGCAGTGCTCTAAAAGGAGAGACCCAGTACTTC.

This clonotype has a handful of counts. A read error may account for a junction end that differs from germline. This chain connects TRBV29-1 to TRBJ2-5; D tentatively fits TRBD1 or TRBD2 (5 bases each). Germline V CDR1 and CDR2: SQVTM, ANQGSEA. The CDR3 runs 12 residues. Here the CDR3 reads CSVQEGRETQYF. CDR3 sequence (DNA): TGCAGCGTTCAAGAGGGACGAGAGACCCAGTACTTC.

This clonotype has at least ten counts. Here the CDR3 DNA reads TGTGCCAGCAGCGTAGCCCCAGGGGATCGCGAGCAGTACTTC. Its translation: CASSVAPGDREQYF. This chain uses TRBV9 with TRBJ2-7; tentative D call: TRBD1 (6 bases). Germline V CDR1 and CDR2: SGDLS, YYNGEE. V was shortened by 0 bases and J by 6 bases, with 13 bases between the two germline ends. The CDR3 runs 14 residues.

This clonotype has a count of ten or more. The genes are TRBV20-1 and TRBJ2-1, with a tentative D call TRBD2 (7 bases). V lost 0 bases, J lost 6 bases, and 18 bases lay in between. Germline V gene sequence: CDR1 DFQATT, CDR2 SNEGSKA (reference sequence). CDR3 length equals 16 residues. The CDR3 nucleotides are TGCAGTGCTAGAGATAGGGGGGAGGGCCGGGGCAATGAGCAGTTCTTC. Protein: CSARDRGEGRGNEQFF.

The rearrangement links TRBV6-2 or TRBV6-3 to TRBJ2-1, with D uncertain. This CDR3 contains 17 residues. CDR1 MNHEY and CDR2 SVGEGT come from the germline V gene. V was cut by 0 bases and J by 6 bases, with 18 bases left in between. CDR3 in DNA: TGTGCCAGCAGTTACTCCCTTTCGGGTCGTGGGCCCAATGAGCAGTTCTTC. Protein: CASSYSLSGRGPNEQFF.

This clonotype was seen ten or more times. The chain has TRBV7-2 and TRBJ2-5; D may be TRBD1 or TRBD2 (5 bases each). Trimming left V 1 base short and J 4 bases short, with 13 bases between. The CDR3 has 15 residues. From germline, CDR1 is SGHTA and CDR2 FQGNSA. The CDR3 spells CASSLDRGGPETQYF. Written as DNA, the CDR3 is TGTGCCAGCAGCTTAGACCGGGGCGGGCCAGAGACCCAGTACTTC. Full variable domain (remainder filled in from reference TRBV7-2 and TRBJ2-5): GAGVSQSPSNKVTEKGKDVELRCDPISGHTALYWYRQSLGQGLEFLIYFQGNSAPDKSGLPSDRFSAERTGGSVSTLTIQRTQQEDSAVYLCASSLDRGGPETQYFGPGTRLLVL.

This clonotype was counted once. A single base separates this from a much larger clone, so it may be a read error. The chain recombines TRBV3-1 with TRBJ2-1; no clear D gene. CDR3 length: 16 residues. Germline V gene lookup returns CDR1 LGHDT and CDR2 YNNKEL (reference sequence). CDR3 sequence reads: CATSSSQSEEYNEQFF. CDR3 coding DNA: TGTGCCACCAGCAGTAGCCAGTCCGAAGAATACAATGAGCAGTTCTTC.